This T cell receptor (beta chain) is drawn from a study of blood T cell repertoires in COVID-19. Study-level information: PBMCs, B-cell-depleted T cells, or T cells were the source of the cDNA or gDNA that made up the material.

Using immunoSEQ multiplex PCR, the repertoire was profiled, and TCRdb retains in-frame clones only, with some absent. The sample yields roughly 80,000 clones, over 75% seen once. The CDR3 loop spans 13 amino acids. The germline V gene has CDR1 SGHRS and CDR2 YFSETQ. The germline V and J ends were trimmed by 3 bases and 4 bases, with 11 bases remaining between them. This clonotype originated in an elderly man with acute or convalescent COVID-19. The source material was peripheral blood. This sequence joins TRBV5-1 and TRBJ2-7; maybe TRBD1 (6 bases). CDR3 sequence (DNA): TGCGCCAGCAGCTCGGGACACCTTTACGAGCAGTACTTC. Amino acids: CASSSGHLYEQYF.